The clone carrying this T cell receptor (beta chain) came up once. V lost 3 bases and J 5 bases, leaving 17 bases between the germline ends. CDR3 size: 16 residues. In germline, CDR1 is SGHRS, CDR2 YFSETQ. The sample comes from a study of T cell responses to AZD1222 COVID-19 vaccine. Repertoires were generated with immunoSEQ multiplex PCR, while TCRdb's copy carries only in-frame clones and drops some. The profile shows 95,000 to 100,000 clones, just over 90% of them singletons. Sequenced here: peripheral blood, sampled on day 0 of AZD1222 vaccination. The TCR sequence derives from an adult in good health. The chain links TRBV5-1 to TRBJ1-4; D unclear. CDR3 coding DNA: TGCGCCAGCAGCTCTACTCTCCAGACTCCAAATGAAAAACTGTTTTTT. This gives the protein CASSSTLQTPNEKLFF.